One sample yielded the 27 T cell receptor beta chains listed below, sequenced in a study of identical twins. MiXCR, applied by TCRdb to the 5' RACE reads, yields one record per CDR3 protein. The data contain 200,000 to 250,000 distinct CDR3 sequences, 7.5% of them singletons. The same sample was also used in a study of yellow fever vaccine responses in identical twins.

What was sequenced was CD8+ T cells sorted from blood. Receptors were obtained from a woman aged 18 to 35 in good health.

This clonotype was detected only a few times. This chain uses TRBV20-1 with TRBJ2-2; 15 positions agree with TRBD2. The germline gives CDR1 DFQATT, CDR2 SNEGSKA (reference sequence). The length of the CDR3 is 18 residues. Losses at the gene ends were 0 bases for V and 3 bases for J; bases not matched to a gene: 5. Here the CDR3 DNA reads TGCAGTGCTAGAGATGGGACTAGCGGGGGGTTTGACACCGGGGAGCTGTTTTTT. Its protein product is CSARDGTSGGFDTGELFF.

At least ten counts were recorded for this clonotype. This sequence joins TRBV5-1 and TRBJ2-1; D unclear. The V gene lost 6 bases and the J gene lost 5 bases, with 12 bases spanning the gap. This CDR3 is 13 amino acids long. CDR1 and CDR2 (germline): SGHRS, YFSETQ. The CDR3 is CASTSLAHNEQFF. In nucleotides, the CDR3 is TGCGCCAGCACCTCCCTGGCTCACAATGAGCAGTTCTTC.

The V gene is TRBV24-1, the J gene TRBJ2-1; D gene unclear. Germline CDR1 is KGHDR and CDR2 is SFDVKD. CDR3 length: 16 amino acids. Trimming took 10 bases from V and 9 from J, leaving 27 bases between them. The CDR3 coding sequence is TGTGCCACATCCTCGGCCGACGGACCAAAAGTCGGTGAGCAGTTCTTC. Residues: CATSSADGPKVGEQFF.

Notes on this clonotype: A much larger clone lies one base from this, so it may be a read error. The rearrangement joins TRBV6-1 to TRBJ2-1; the match to TRBD2 covers 7 bases. The germline gives CDR1 MNHNS, CDR2 SASEGT. The ends lost 6 bases at V and 5 bases at J; junction bases unmatched: 16. The CDR3 contains 17 residues. The CDR3 sequence is CASREGMVTSSHNEQFF. The CDR3 DNA follows: TGTGCCAGCAGGGAGGGGATGGTGACTAGCAGCCACAATGAGCAGTTCTTC.

This clonotype has just one count. V is TRBV5-4 and J is TRBJ2-1; D could derive from TRBD1 or TRBD2 (5 bases each). The ends were cut back, 2 bases at V and 5 bases at J, with 11 bases in the middle. This CDR3 has 14 amino acids. The V gene's germline CDR1 is SGHNT and CDR2 YYREEE (reference sequence). The CDR3 here is CASSFDGTNNEQFF. The DNA for the CDR3 is TGTGCCAGCAGCTTTGACGGGACCAACAATGAGCAGTTCTTC.

This clonotype was picked up a small number of times. The chain combines TRBV4-2 with TRBJ2-3; either TRBD1 or TRBD2 may supply D (5 bases each). The CDR3 consists of 17 residues. Trimming shortened V by 0 bases and J by 2 bases, and 15 bases separated the two germline ends. Germline CDR1 reads LGHNA; CDR2 reads YNFKEQ. The CDR3 DNA sequence: TGTGCCAGCAGCCAAGATGGGGGTGGGCAGCCCACAGATACGCAGTATTTT. This translates into CASSQDGGGQPTDTQYF.

This clonotype has ten or more counts. The chain links TRBV27 to TRBJ1-6; TRBD1 aligns across 8 bases. The J segment lost 7 bases and the V segment lost 1 base, leaving 9 bases of the junction unmatched. CDR3 size: 17 residues. Germline V gene data show CDR1 as MNHEY and CDR2 as SMNVEV (reference sequence). CDR3 region: CASSLWAPTGENSPLHF. The CDR3 DNA follows: TGTGCCAGCAGTTTATGGGCCCCGACAGGGGAGAATTCACCCCTCCACTTT.

This clonotype was observed a handful of times. The chain couples TRBV28 to TRBJ2-7; TRBD2 matches at 13 bases. With V trimmed by 6 bases and J by 7 bases, 6 bases remained unmatched. Germline assignment: CDR1 MDHEN and CDR2 SYDVKM. This CDR3 has 14 amino acids. CDR3 amino acids: CASRRLAGGSEQYF. Here the CDR3 DNA reads TGTGCCAGCAGGCGACTAGCGGGAGGCAGTGAGCAGTACTTC.

This clonotype was seen a few times. The CDR3 coding sequence is TGTGCCAGCAGTGACTCTGGGGGGGGAGGCACAGATACGCAGTATTTT. Residues: CASSDSGGGGTDTQYF. The J gene is TRBJ2-3, the V gene TRBV6-4; 7 bases agree with TRBD2. The CDR3 loop spans 16 amino acids. The V gene end was trimmed by 0 bases and the J gene end by 1 base; junction bases not matched to a gene: 4. Germline CDR1 and CDR2: MRHNA and SNTAGT.

This chain links TRBV6-5 with TRBJ2-7, with D possibly being TRBD1 (6 bases). Germline CDR1 and CDR2: MNHEY and SVGAGI. V was clipped by 0 bases and J by 3 bases, with 21 bases between them. The CDR3 extends over 18 amino acids. The chain's CDR3 is CASSYSRKGDTPYYEQYF. In DNA, the CDR3 is TGTGCCAGCAGTTACTCCCGAAAAGGGGACACACCTTACTACGAGCAGTACTTC.

Ten or more counts support this clonotype. The chain uses TRBV28 and TRBJ2-2; D possibly uses TRBD1 or TRBD2 (6 bases each). V lost 5 bases and J 0 bases, leaving 13 bases between the germline ends. This CDR3 contains 16 residues. Germline CDR1 is MDHEN and CDR2 is SYDVKM. In nucleotides, the CDR3 is TGTGCCAGCAGTCCTGATCGGGGGCCGAACACCGGGGAGCTGTTTTTT. This encodes CASSPDRGPNTGELFF.

The chain carries TRBV7-6 and TRBJ1-1; D possibly corresponds to TRBD1 (5 bases). The V end was cut by 0 bases, the J end by 5 bases, with 22 bases between. The CDR3 runs 18 residues. Per germline, CDR1 SGHVS and CDR2 FNYEAQ. In nucleotides, the CDR3 is TGTGCCAGCAGCTTAGCCCAACCGGGACCGACGAGGCAGACTGAAGCTTTCTTT. It specifies CASSLAQPGPTRQTEAFF. Full variable domain (remainder filled in from reference TRBV7-6 and TRBJ1-1): GAGVSQSPRYKVTKRGQDVALRCDPISGHVSLYWYRQALGQGPEFLTYFNYEAQQDKSGLPNDRFSAERPEGSISTLTIQRTEQRDSAMYRCASSLAQPGPTRQTEAFFGQGTRLTVV.

This clonotype showed up just a few times. V is TRBV27 and J is TRBJ1-1, with 11 bases matching TRBD1. Germline CDR1 and CDR2: MNHEY and SMNVEV (reference sequence). Unmatched junction bases numbered 9, after V lost 4 bases and J lost 8 bases. This CDR3 comprises 15 residues. For the CDR3, the DNA is TGTGCCAGCAGTTCGGGACAGGGGGTAGCAGGAGAAGCTTTCTTT. This codes for CASSSGQGVAGEAFF.

This clonotype appeared many times. The chain joins TRBV12-3 or TRBV12-4 to TRBJ1-6; D gene unclear. Trimming shortened V by 3 bases and J by 7 bases, and 7 bases separated the two germline ends. The CDR3 contains 13 residues. The CDR3 reads CASSFAENSPLHF. DNA for the CDR3: TGTGCCAGCAGTTTCGCGGAGAATTCACCCCTCCACTTT.

In this sample, this clonotype turned up many times. This chain links TRBV29-1 with TRBJ2-1; D is uncertain. Germline CDR1 is SQVTM and CDR2 is ANQGSEA. The CDR3 contains 15 residues. Trimming took 0 bases from V and 0 from J, leaving 9 bases between them. The CDR3 spells CSVEDDGYSYNEQFF. Written as DNA, the CDR3 is TGCAGCGTTGAAGATGACGGGTACTCCTACAATGAGCAGTTCTTC.

The gene calls are TRBV6-5 and TRBJ2-3, with D possibly being TRBD2 (7 bases). The germline V gene encodes CDR1 MNHEY and CDR2 SVGAGI. Trimming removed 2 bases at V and 5 bases at J, with 14 bases between. The CDR3 consists of 15 residues. CDR3 in amino acids: CASSYGGRGGDTQYF. In DNA form, the CDR3 reads TGTGCCAGCAGTTACGGGGGTAGGGGGGGAGATACGCAGTATTTT.

The chain is built from TRBV28 and TRBJ2-2; 7 bases agree with TRBD1. V was clipped by 3 bases and J by 0 bases; unmatched bases: 4. The CDR3 runs to 16 residues. Germline assignment: CDR1 MDHEN and CDR2 SYDVKM. This CDR3 reads CASSFLGQANTGELFF. The CDR3 DNA reads TGTGCCAGCAGTTTTCTTGGACAGGCGAACACCGGGGAGCTGTTTTTT.

This clonotype has only a few counts. The chain carries TRBV7-9 and TRBJ2-7; D is undetermined. The germline gives CDR1 SEHNR, CDR2 FQNEAQ (reference sequence). V lost 4 bases to trimming and J lost 2 bases, with 15 bases between them. This CDR3 region has 15 residues. CDR3 in DNA: TGTGCCAGCAGCTCGCCCGACACAGTTACCTACGAGCAGTACTTC. It encodes CASSSPDTVTYEQYF.

This clonotype appeared a few times. V usage is TRBV6-5 and J usage is TRBJ1-6; 7 bases fit TRBD1. This CDR3 contains 16 residues. Germline V lookup: CDR1 MNHEY, CDR2 SVGAGI. The ends lost 0 bases at V and 7 bases at J; junction bases unmatched: 6. The CDR3 reads CASSYSVRGRNSPLHF. CDR3 DNA: TGTGCCAGCAGTTACTCTGTCAGGGGGAGGAATTCACCCCTCCACTTT.

The table lists this clonotype with a few counts. J is TRBJ2-2 and V is TRBV28; 7 bases line up with TRBD2. CDR1 and CDR2 (germline): MDHEN, SYDVKM. Germline trimming cut 6 bases from V and 7 bases from J; bases unmatched to any gene: 17. This CDR3 is 17 amino acids long. The chain's CDR3 is CASSTPTGTIGSGELFF. Here the CDR3 DNA reads TGTGCCAGCAGCACACCCACCGGGACTATTGGCAGCGGGGAGCTGTTTTTT.

Ten or more counts support this clonotype. The CDR3 spells CASKRSDTYNEQFF. The CDR3 bases are TGTGCCAGTAAACGGAGCGATACCTACAATGAGCAGTTCTTC. V gene TRBV19 combines with J gene TRBJ2-1; no definite D call. Germline V gene data show CDR1 as LNHDA and CDR2 as SQIVND (reference sequence). Trimming took 7 bases from V and 2 from J, leaving 12 bases between them. This CDR3 spans 14 amino acids.

The chain has TRBV7-6 and TRBJ2-1; D may match TRBD1 or TRBD2 (5 bases each). The CDR3 has 16 amino acids. V lost 5 bases and J lost 0, with 14 bases in between. From germline, CDR1 is SGHVS and CDR2 FNYEAQ. In DNA, the CDR3 is TGTGCCAGCAGCCCGGGAAGGGGCAGCTCCTACAATGAGCAGTTCTTC. Translating gives CASSPGRGSSYNEQFF.

This clonotype was counted at least ten times. This chain uses TRBV4-1 with TRBJ1-1; maybe TRBD1 (5 bases). Trimming removed 8 bases at V and 7 bases at J, with 20 bases between. This CDR3 is 14 amino acids long. CDR1 is MGHRA and CDR2 is YSYEKL in the germline V gene. In nucleotides, the CDR3 is TGCGCCAGCCGGGCCGGGGCGGGAACCGTTGAAGCTTTCTTT. Amino acids: CASRAGAGTVEAFF.

This clonotype has more than one count but fewer than ten. The V gene is TRBV14, the J gene TRBJ2-2; no reliable D call. The CDR3 extends over 13 amino acids. With 2 bases removed from V and 3 bases from J, the gap between germline ends came to 4 bases. Germline V gives CDR1 SGHDN, CDR2 FVKESK. This chain's CDR3 is CASSQPYTGELFF. The CDR3 DNA is TGTGCCAGCAGCCAACCGTACACCGGGGAGCTGTTTTTT.

This clonotype was seen more than once but under ten times. The CDR3 loop is CASSPQTATSGYTDTQYF. The CDR3 bases are TGTGCCAGCAGCCCACAAACGGCGACTAGCGGTTACACAGATACGCAGTATTTT. The chain employs TRBV4-2 and TRBJ2-3; TRBD2 agrees at 9 bases. The CDR3 consists of 18 residues. CDR1 LGHNA and CDR2 YNFKEQ come from the germline V gene. Trimming removed 4 bases from V and 2 bases from J; junction bases left unmatched: 13.

This clonotype has a count of ten or more. The rearrangement uses TRBV12-3 or TRBV12-4 and TRBJ2-1; TRBD1 or TRBD2 may be the D gene (5 bases each). The V and J ends lost 5 bases and 10 bases respectively, with 12 bases between them. This CDR3 region has 12 residues. CDR3 nucleotide sequence: TGTGCCAGCAGTCTGGGACCCGTGGAGCAGTTCTTC. Translating it yields CASSLGPVEQFF.

This rearrangement joins TRBV4-2 to TRBJ1-4; D is possibly TRBD1 (5 bases). The CDR3 is 16 amino acids. Looked up from germline, CDR1 is LGHNA and CDR2 is YNFKEQ. The V and J ends lost 0 bases and 5 bases respectively, with 13 bases between them. The chain's CDR3 is CASSQDLGGWNEKLFF. CDR3 DNA: TGTGCCAGCAGCCAAGATCTGGGGGGATGGAATGAAAAACTGTTTTTT.